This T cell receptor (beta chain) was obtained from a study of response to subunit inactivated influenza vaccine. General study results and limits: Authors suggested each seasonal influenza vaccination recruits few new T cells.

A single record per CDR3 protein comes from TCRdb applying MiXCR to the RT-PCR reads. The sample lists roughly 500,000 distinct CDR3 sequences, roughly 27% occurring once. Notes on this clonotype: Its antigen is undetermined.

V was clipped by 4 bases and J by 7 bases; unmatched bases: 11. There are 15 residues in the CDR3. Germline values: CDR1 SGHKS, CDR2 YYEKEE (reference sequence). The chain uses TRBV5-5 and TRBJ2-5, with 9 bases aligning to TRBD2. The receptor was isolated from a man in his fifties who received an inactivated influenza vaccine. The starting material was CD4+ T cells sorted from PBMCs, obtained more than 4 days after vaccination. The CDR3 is CASSRARGGQRTQYF. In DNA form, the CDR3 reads TGTGCCAGCAGCAGAGCGCGGGGGGGCCAAAGGACCCAGTACTTC.